What follows describes a single T cell receptor beta chain. Its antigen is undetermined. The entry originates in a study of graft-versus-host responses after intestinal transplantation. Study overall: All recipients were transplanted with multivisceral, liver-intestinal, or isolated intestinal grafts.

Study-wide results and limits: Early post-transplant HvG declines were associated with peak circulating GvH clone levels.

TCRdb's table, derived via immunoSEQ multiplex PCR, lists solely in-frame clones and lacks some. The profile covers about 78,000 clones, with roughly 91% appearing a single time and more than 7% taken by the ten largest. Trimming stripped 6 bases from V and 3 bases from J, with 11 bases between. Germline V lookup: CDR1 SSHAT, CDR2 FNYEAQ (reference sequence). This CDR3 contains 13 residues. The sequenced sample was unstimulated CD8+ T cells sorted from spleen or lymph node cells, obtained before transplant. The origin of this receptor is a human donor who was the organ donor for an intestinal transplant. The chain uses TRBV7-7 and TRBJ2-5, with D possibly TRBD2 on 5 matching bases. The CDR3 bases are TGTGCCAGCAGGGCGGCCGGGGAAGAGACCCAGTACTTC. Protein sequence: CASRAAGEETQYF.